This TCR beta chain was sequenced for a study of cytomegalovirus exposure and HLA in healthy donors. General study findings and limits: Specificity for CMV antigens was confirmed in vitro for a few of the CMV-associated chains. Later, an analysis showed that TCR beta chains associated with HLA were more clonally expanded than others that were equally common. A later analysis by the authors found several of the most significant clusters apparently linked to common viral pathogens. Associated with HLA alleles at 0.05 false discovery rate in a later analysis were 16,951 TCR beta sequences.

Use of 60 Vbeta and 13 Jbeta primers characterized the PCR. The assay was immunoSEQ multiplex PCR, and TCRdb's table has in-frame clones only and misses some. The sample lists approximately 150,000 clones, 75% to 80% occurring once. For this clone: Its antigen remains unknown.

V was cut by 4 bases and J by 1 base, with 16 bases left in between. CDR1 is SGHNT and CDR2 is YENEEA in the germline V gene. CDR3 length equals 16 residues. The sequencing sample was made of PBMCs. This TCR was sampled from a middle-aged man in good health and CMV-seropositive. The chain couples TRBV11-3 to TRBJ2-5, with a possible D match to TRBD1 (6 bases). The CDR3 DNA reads TGTGCCAGCAGCTACCCCTATGTACAGGGCCAAGAGACCCAGTACTTC. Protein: CASSYPYVQGQETQYF.